This T cell receptor beta chain was documented in a study of T-cell reconstitution after alpha-beta-depleted transplantation in children. This CDR3 comprises 12 residues. In germline, CDR1 is MGHDK, CDR2 SYGVNS. Between the trimmed V and J ends, which lost 4 bases and 9 bases, there was a span of 10 bases. The TCRbeta library incorporated unique molecular identifiers. TCRdb re-derived calls from the PCR reads in MiXCR, one entry per CDR3 protein. The sample shows hundreds of thousands of distinct CDR3 sequences, around 12% of them seen only once. Regarding this clonotype: What it binds is not known.

Findings and caveats of the study: The origin of high day-60 TCRbeta diversity in some patients lay in surviving recipient T cells and thymic progenitors. Several hundred expanded graft clones reportedly gave rise to the alpha-beta T cells present about two months after transplant. One year post-transplant, T-cell counts and diversity were largely derived from T cells produced anew.

The sequence came from a girl aged 2-10 years with congenital amegakaryocytic thrombocytopenia, due to receive a stem cell transplant. The chain combines TRBV25-1 with TRBJ1-5; D may be TRBD1 (6 bases). The specimen was PBMCs, collected before TCRalphabeta/CD19-depleted stem cell transplant. CDR3 nucleotide sequence: TGTGCCAGCAGTGCCAAAGGGGGGCCCCAGCATTTT. It translates to CASSAKGGPQHF.